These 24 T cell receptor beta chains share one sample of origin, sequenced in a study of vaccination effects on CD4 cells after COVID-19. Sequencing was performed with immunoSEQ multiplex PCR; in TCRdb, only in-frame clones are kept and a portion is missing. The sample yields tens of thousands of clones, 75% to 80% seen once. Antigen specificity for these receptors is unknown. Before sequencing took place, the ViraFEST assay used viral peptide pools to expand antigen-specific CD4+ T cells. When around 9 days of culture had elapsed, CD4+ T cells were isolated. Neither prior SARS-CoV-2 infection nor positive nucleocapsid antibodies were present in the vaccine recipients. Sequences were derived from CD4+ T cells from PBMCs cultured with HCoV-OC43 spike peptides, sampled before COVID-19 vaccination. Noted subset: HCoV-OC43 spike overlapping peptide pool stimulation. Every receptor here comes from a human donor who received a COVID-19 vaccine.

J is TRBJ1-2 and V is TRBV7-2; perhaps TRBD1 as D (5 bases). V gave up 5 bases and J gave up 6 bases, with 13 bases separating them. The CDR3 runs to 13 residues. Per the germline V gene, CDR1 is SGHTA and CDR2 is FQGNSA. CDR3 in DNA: TGTGCCAGCAGCCCCCGGGGCGCGGATGGCTACACCTTC. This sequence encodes CASSPRGADGYTF.

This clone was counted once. CDR3: CASSANTEAFF. The CDR3 nucleotides read TGTGCCAGCAGCGCGAACACTGAAGCTTTCTTT. The genes are TRBV21-1 and TRBJ1-1. TRBV21-1 is a listed pseudogene. This CDR3 contains 11 residues.

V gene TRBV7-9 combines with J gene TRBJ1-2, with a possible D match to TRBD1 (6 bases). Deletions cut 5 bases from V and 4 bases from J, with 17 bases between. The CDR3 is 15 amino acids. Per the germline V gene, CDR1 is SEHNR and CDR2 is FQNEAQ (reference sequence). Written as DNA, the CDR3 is TGTGCCAGCAGCGTCCTCGGGGGGGCTGGCTATGGCTACACCTTC. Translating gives CASSVLGGAGYGYTF.

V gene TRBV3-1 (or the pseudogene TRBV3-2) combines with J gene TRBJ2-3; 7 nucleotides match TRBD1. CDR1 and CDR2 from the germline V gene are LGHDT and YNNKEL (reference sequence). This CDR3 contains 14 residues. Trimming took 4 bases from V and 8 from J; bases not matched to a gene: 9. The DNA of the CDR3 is TGTGCCAGCAGCCCTAGACAGGGTGAGGCTACGCAGTATTTT. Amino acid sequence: CASSPRQGEATQYF.

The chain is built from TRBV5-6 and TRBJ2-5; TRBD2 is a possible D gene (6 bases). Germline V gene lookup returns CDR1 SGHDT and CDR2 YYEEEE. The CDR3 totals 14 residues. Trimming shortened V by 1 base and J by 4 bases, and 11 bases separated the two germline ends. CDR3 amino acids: CASSLPSVRETQYF. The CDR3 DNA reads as TGTGCCAGCAGCTTGCCTAGCGTGCGAGAGACCCAGTACTTC.

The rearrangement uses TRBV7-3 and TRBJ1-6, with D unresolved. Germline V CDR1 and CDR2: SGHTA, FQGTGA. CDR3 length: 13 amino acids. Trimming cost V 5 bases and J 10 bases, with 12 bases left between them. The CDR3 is CASSPGMGSPLHF. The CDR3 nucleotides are TGTGCCAGCAGCCCTGGAATGGGGTCACCCCTCCACTTT.

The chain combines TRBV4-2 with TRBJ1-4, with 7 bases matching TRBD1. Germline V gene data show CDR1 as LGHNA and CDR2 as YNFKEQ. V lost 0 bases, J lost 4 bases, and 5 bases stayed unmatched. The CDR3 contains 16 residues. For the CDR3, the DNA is TGTGCCAGCAGCCAAGATCGGGACAGCCGTAATGAAAAACTGTTTTTT. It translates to CASSQDRDSRNEKLFF.

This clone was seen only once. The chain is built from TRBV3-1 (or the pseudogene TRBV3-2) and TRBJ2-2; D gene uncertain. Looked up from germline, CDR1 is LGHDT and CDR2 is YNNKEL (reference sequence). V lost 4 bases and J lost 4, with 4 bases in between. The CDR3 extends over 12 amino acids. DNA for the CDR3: TGTGCCAGCAGCCCGGCCACCGGGGAGCTGTTTTTT. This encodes CASSPATGELFF.

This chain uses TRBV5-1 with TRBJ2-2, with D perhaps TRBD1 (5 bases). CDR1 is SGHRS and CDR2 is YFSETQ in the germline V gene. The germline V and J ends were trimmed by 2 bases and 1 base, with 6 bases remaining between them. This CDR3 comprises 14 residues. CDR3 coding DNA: TGCGCCAGCAGCTTCACAGGGAACACCGGGGAGCTGTTTTTT. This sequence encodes CASSFTGNTGELFF.

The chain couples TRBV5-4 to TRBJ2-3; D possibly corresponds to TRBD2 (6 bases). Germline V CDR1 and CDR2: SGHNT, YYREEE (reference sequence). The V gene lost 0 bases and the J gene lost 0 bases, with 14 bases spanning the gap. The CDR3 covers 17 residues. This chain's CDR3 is CASSLGGRPSSTDTQYF. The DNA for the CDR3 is TGTGCCAGCAGCTTGGGGGGGAGGCCATCTAGCACAGATACGCAGTATTTT.

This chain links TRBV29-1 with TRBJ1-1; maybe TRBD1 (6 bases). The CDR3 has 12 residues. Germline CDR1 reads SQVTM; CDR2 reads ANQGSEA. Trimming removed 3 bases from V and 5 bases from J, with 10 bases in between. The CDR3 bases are TGCAGCGTTGACCCGGGGGCTACTGAAGCTTTCTTT. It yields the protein CSVDPGATEAFF.

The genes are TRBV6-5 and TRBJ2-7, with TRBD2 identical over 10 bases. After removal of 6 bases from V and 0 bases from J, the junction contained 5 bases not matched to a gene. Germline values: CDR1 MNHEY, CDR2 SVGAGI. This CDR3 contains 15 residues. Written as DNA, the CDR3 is TGTGCCAGCAGCGCGACTAGCGGGCCCTCCTACGAGCAGTACGTC. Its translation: CASSATSGPSYEQYV.

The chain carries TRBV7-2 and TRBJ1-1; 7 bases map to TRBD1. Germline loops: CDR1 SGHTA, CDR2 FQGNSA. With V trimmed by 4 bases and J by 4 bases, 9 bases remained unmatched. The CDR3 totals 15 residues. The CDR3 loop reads CASSSLQGFGTEAFF. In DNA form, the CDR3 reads TGTGCCAGCAGCTCACTACAGGGGTTCGGCACTGAAGCTTTCTTT.

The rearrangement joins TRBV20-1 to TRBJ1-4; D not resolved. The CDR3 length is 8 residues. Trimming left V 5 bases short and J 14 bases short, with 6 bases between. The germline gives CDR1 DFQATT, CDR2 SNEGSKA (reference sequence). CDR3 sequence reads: CSAGKLFF. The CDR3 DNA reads TGCAGTGCTGGGAAGCTGTTTTTT.

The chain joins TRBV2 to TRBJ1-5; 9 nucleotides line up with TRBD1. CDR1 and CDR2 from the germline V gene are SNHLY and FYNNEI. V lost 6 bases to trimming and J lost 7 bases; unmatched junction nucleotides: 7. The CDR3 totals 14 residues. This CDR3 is CASSSGTGKQPQHF. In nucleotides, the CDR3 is TGTGCCAGCAGCTCCGGGACAGGGAAACAGCCCCAGCATTTT.

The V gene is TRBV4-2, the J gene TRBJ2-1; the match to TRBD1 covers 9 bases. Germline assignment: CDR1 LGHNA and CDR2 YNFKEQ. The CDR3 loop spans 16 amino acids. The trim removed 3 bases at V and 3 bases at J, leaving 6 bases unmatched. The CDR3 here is CASSQSTGGVYNEQFF. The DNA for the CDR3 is TGTGCCAGCAGCCAGAGCACAGGGGGCGTCTACAATGAGCAGTTCTTC.

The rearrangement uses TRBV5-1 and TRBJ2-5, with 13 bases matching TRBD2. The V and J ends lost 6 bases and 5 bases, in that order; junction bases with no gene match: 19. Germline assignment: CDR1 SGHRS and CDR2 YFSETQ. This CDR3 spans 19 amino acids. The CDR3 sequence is CASMTGGLAGVSGRETQYF. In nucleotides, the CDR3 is TGCGCCAGCATGACGGGCGGACTAGCGGGGGTCTCAGGAAGGGAGACCCAGTACTTC.

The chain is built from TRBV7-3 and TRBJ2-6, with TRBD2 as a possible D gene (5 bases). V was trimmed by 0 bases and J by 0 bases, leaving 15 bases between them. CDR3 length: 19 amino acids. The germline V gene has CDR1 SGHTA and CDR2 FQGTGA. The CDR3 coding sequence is TGTGCCAGCAGCTTAACTGTAGCGTCAGCTCGCTCTGGGGCCAACGTCCTGACTTTC. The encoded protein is CASSLTVASARSGANVLTF.

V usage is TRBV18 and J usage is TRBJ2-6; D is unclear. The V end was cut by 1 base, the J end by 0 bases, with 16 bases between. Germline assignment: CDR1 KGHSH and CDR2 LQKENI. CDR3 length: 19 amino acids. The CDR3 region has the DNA TGTGCCAGCTCACCACGCCCAGGAAACACTTTCTCTGGGGCCAACGTCCTGACTTTC. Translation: CASSPRPGNTFSGANVLTF. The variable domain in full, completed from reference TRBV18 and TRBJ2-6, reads NAGVMQNPRHLVRRRGQEARLRCSPMKGHSHVYWYRQLPEEGLKFMVYLQKENIIDESGMPKERFSAEFPKEGPSILRIQQVVRGDSAAYFCASSPRPGNTFSGANVLTFGAGSRLTVL.

The CDR3 spells CASSRAGLGNEQFF. Written as DNA, the CDR3 is TGTGCCAGCAGCCGGGCAGGGCTGGGCAATGAGCAGTTCTTC. V gene TRBV7-9 combines with J gene TRBJ2-1; weak D call: TRBD1 (5 bases). V was pared by 5 bases and J by 6 bases, with 14 bases between. The germline V gene has CDR1 SEHNR and CDR2 FQNEAQ (reference sequence). This CDR3 comprises 14 residues. The entire variable domain, with the rest obtained from reference TRBV7-9 and TRBJ2-1, is as follows: DTGVSQNPRHKITKRGQNVTFRCDPISEHNRLYWYRQTLGQGPEFLTYFQNEAQLEKSRLLSDRFSAERPKGSFSTLEIQRTEQGDSAMYLCASSRAGLGNEQFFGPGTRLTVL.

The CDR3 sequence: CASGDRDTHSGANVLTF. As DNA, the CDR3 is TGTGCCAGCGGGGACAGGGATACCCACTCTGGGGCCAACGTCCTGACTTTC. The rearrangement joins TRBV27 to TRBJ2-6; 9 bases agree with TRBD1. Per the germline V gene, CDR1 is MNHEY and CDR2 is SMNVEV (reference sequence). This CDR3 has 17 amino acids. V shed 8 bases, J shed 0 bases, and the junction held 8 bases outside the gene matches.

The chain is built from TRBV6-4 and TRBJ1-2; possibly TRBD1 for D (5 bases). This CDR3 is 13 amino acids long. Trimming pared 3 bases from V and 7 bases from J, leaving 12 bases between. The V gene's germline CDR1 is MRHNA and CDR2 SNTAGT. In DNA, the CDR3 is TGTGCCAGCAGTGAGATGGGGCAGCGTGGCTACACCTTC. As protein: CASSEMGQRGYTF.

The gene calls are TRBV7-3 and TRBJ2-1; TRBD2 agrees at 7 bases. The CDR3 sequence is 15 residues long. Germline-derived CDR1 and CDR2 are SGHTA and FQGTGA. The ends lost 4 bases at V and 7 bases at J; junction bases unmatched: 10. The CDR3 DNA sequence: TGTGCCAGCAGCTCCGGACTAGGAGACCGAAATGAGCAGTTCTTC. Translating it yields CASSSGLGDRNEQFF.

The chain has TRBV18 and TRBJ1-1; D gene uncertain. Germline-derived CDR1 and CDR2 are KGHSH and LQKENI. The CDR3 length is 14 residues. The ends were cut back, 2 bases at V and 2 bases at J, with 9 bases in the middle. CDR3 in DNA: TGTGCCAGCTCACCAGTTCCCGGAAACACTGAAGCTTTCTTT. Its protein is CASSPVPGNTEAFF.